Sequencing of this T cell receptor beta chain was carried out in a study of blood T cell repertoires in COVID-19. Study information: Donors in the United States, Italy and Spain gave samples during acute or convalescent COVID-19. Nucleic acid was either cDNA or gDNA, and it came from T cells, B-cell-depleted T cells, or PBMCs.

The protocol was immunoSEQ multiplex PCR, while the TCRdb copy is restricted to in-frame clones and leaves out a portion. Of 110,000 or so clones listed, 84% are singletons. The V end lost 6 bases, the J end lost 0 bases, and 12 bases lay between the germline ends. This CDR3 region has 15 residues. Germline CDR1 is MNHEY and CDR2 is SVGAGI. Sequences were obtained from peripheral blood. The sequence came from a woman between 45 and 65 years old with acute or convalescent COVID-19. This chain joins TRBV6-5 and TRBJ2-1, with unresolved D. In DNA form, the CDR3 reads TGTGCCAGCAGAAACAGAGAGAGCTCCTACAATGAGCAGTTCTTC. Amino acid sequence: CASRNRESSYNEQFF.